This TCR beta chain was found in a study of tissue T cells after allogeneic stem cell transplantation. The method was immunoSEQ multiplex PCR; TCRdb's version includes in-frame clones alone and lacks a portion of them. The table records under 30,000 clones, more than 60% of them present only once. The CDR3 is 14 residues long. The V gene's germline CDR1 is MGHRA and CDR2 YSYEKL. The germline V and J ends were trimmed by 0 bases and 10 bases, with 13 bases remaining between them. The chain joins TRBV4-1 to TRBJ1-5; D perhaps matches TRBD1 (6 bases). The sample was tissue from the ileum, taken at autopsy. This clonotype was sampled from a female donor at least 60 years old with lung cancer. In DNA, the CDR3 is TGCGCCAGCAGCCAAGACAGGGGAGTTAGACCCCAGCATTTT. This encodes CASSQDRGVRPQHF.